The entry that follows covers one T cell receptor (beta chain) sequence. The data were taken from a study of blood T cell repertoires in COVID-19. On the study more broadly: Acute-phase and convalescent COVID-19 samples originated in the United States, Italy and Spain. The cDNA or gDNA used as material had been derived from T cells, B-cell-depleted T cells, or PBMCs.

V lost 4 bases to trimming and J lost 5 bases; unmatched junction nucleotides: 6. The CDR3 contains 14 residues. Germline V lookup: CDR1 LNHDA, CDR2 SQIVND (reference sequence). As originally analysed: Estimated nucleated cell counts came from reference gene primer amplification. Sequencing was performed with immunoSEQ multiplex PCR; in TCRdb, only in-frame clones are kept and a portion is missing. D and trimming come from the DNA, and the V and J calls and clone size come from that table. The sample yields 200,000 to 300,000 clones, around 84% seen once. The clonotype comes from a man aged 40-49 years who had recovered from COVID-19. The gene calls are TRBV19 and TRBJ1-1; 8 bases align to TRBD1. Sample: peripheral blood. CDR3 DNA sequence: TGTGCCAGTAGTAATACAGGGGGTAGAACTGAAGCTTTCTTT. As protein: CASSNTGGRTEAFF.